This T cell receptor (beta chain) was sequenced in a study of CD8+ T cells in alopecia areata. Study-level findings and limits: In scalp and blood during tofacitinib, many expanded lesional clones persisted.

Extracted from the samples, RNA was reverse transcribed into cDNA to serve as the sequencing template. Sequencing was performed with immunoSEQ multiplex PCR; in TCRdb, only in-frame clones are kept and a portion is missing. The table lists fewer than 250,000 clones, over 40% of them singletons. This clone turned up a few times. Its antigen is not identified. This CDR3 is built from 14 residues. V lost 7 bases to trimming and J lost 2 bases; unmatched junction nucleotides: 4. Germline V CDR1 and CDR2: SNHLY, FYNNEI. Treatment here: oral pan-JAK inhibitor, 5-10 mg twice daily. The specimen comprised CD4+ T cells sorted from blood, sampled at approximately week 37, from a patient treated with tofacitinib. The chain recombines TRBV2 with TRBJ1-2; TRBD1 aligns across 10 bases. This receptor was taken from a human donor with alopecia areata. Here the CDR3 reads CASNPGQGNYGYTF. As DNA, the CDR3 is TGTGCCAGCAATCCGGGACAGGGGAACTATGGCTACACCTTC.